This T cell receptor beta chain stems from a study of identical twins. Whole-study findings and limits: Insertions ran lower in abundant cord blood beta clonotypes, though not in memory repertoires. Excess sharing by twins proved weaker in beta out-of-frame sequences. Models underpredicted monozygotic twin sharing of out-of-frame TCR alpha.

TCRdb re-analysed the 5' RACE reads in MiXCR, keeping a single row per CDR3 protein. The sample holds hundreds of thousands of distinct CDR3 sequences; approximately 6% are singletons and the top ten take 1.5% to 2%. The V gene's germline CDR1 is MGHDK and CDR2 SYGVNS. The CDR3 length is 19 residues. Losses at the gene ends were 3 bases for V and 9 bases for J; bases not matched to a gene: 17. As concerns this clonotype: Antigen: not known.

Donors were all healthy Caucasians. The sample was naive T cells sorted from blood. The rearrangement links TRBV25-1 to TRBJ2-2; 12 bases fit TRBD1. This TCR came from a man in his late teens or twenties in good health. The CDR3 spells CASSEGGTGGRTKDWELFF. CDR3 DNA: TGTGCCAGCAGTGAGGGCGGGACAGGGGGCCGGACAAAGGACTGGGAGCTGTTTTTT.